Given below is one T cell receptor (beta chain) in context. Germline V gene lookup returns CDR1 SGHKS and CDR2 YYEKEE (reference sequence). There are 13 residues in the CDR3. V was pared by 5 bases and J by 5 bases, with 13 bases between. This entry comes from a study of blood T cell repertoires in COVID-19. Study-wide context: From T cells, B-cell-depleted T cells, or PBMCs came the material, which was cDNA or gDNA.

Recruited during active infection, patients (from Seattle) were subsequently followed longitudinally. Original processing notes: Estimated nucleated cell counts came from reference gene primer amplification. Repertoires were generated with immunoSEQ multiplex PCR, while TCRdb's copy carries only in-frame clones and drops some. V and J calls and clone size are copied from that table; D and trimming were computed from the DNA. The sample lists some 290,000 clones; about 90% were seen once. The chain uses TRBV5-5 and TRBJ2-5; a possible D gene is TRBD1 (6 bases). The receptor comes from a woman in her 30s with COVID-19, enrolled during active disease. Sequenced sample: peripheral blood. The DNA for the CDR3 is TGTGCCAGCAGAACTACAGGGACGGAGACCCAGTACTTC. Protein product: CASRTTGTETQYF.